This record covers a single TCR beta chain. Its antigen is not yet known. One base away there is no much larger clone; base qualities are not given. This sample is drawn from a study of blood T cell repertoires in COVID-19 (dated by TCRdb to the early 2020s). Some background on the complete study: The collaborator samples originated in the United States, Italy and Spain and spanned the acute and convalescent phases of COVID-19. Nearly every sample came with metadata listing a de-identified subject ID, COVID-19 status, age in years and sex. HLA class I and class II types, where available, came from metadata supplied by the sample provider rather than from assay-based typing. The repertoires were released in a freely available public database intended as a resource for research on the immune response to SARS-CoV-2. The samples were drawn from the first 160 participants of the ongoing ImmuneRACE study and from 1,200 or so subjects provided by 6 global collaborators. Subjects who had been exposed to COVID-19, were actively infected with it, or had recovered from it provided the deeply sampled blood TCRbeta repertoires that made up the dataset. The prospective study material was composed of cDNA or gDNA derived from T cells, B-cell-depleted T cells, or PBMCs. Broader findings and caveats from the paper: The amount of clinical and demographic metadata varied by source and participant and was provided uncurated.

TCRbeta CDR3 regions were amplified from genomic DNA using the immunoSEQ Assay, a bias-controlled multiplex PCR. Processing in the source paper ran as follows. The number of nucleated cells in each sample was estimated by amplification of reference gene primers within the assay. To quantify the absolute abundance of each unique TCRbeta CDR3 rearrangement, sequence reads were collapsed and filtered. For each sample, productive Simpson clonality was calculated as the square root of Simpson's diversity index across productive rearrangements. TCRdb stores this immuneACCESS table with in-frame sequences only. Part of the clones is absent; in the studies checked, under half of the shortfall reflects unresolved V genes, and no reason is known for the rest. The V and J calls and clone size were taken over from that table, and D and trimming were inferred from the DNA. The sample has about 180,000 clones on record, about 90% of them singletons. The ten largest make up 7% of the sample.

Participants in the prospective study were enrolled through a virtual design, were aged roughly 18 to 100 years, and lived in approximately 24 United States geographic areas. To assign participants to cohorts, the prospective study relied on clinical history that participants themselves reported in a screening survey and a study questionnaire. For ImmuneRACE Cohort 3, a participant was defined as recovered based on two consecutive negative NP/OP PCR tests, clearance by a healthcare professional, or resolution of symptoms. Mobile phlebotomists in the prospective study collected whole blood, serum and a nasopharyngeal or oropharyngeal swab from every participant. Additional blood draws and questionnaires over an approximately 2-month period could optionally be provided by prospective study participants. Before DNA extraction, blood samples from the prospective study were shipped at room temperature or frozen.

CDR1 SGHTA and CDR2 FQGTGA were looked up in the germline V gene. Trimming at the junction amounts to 1 base on V and 7 bases on J, and the germline ends lie 10 bases apart. From the cysteine through the phenylalanine, the CDR3 covers 13 amino acids. The kept DNA is CDR3 alone, 39 bases in frame from the first base. Sequenced sample: PBMCs or T cells enriched from blood (not recorded which). This receptor chain uses TRBV7-3 and TRBJ1-1; the D gene cannot be resolved reliably. The sequence derives from a woman aged 50 to 60 who had recovered from COVID-19. The sequence in DNA is TGTGCCAGCAGCTTAAACAGAATAGGTGAAGCTTTCTTT. The encoded protein is CASSLNRIGEAFF.